The T cell receptor beta chain under discussion was sequenced for a study of cytomegalovirus exposure and HLA in healthy donors. Study-wide results and caveats: Listed as cytomegalovirus-associated were 164 TCR beta chains. The classifier reportedly diagnosed cytomegalovirus status with high sensitivity and specificity.

CDR3 length equals 14 residues. The V end was cut by 7 bases, the J end by 6 bases, with 17 bases between. In germline, CDR1 is SGHAT, CDR2 FQNNGV. As regards this clone: Its antigen remains unidentified.

The PCR employed 60 Vbeta primers together with 13 Jbeta primers. Measured with immunoSEQ multiplex PCR; TCRdb has only the in-frame clones, and not every one. This listing includes about 110,000 clones. The chain is built from TRBV11-2 and TRBJ2-3; D might be TRBD2 (6 bases). Source material: PBMCs. The source of this sequence is a man aged 35 to 55 in good health and CMV-seropositive. The CDR3 sequence: CASTRGFPMDTQYF. The CDR3 coding sequence is TGTGCCAGCACCCGGGGGTTTCCTATGGATACGCAGTATTTT.